Listed below are T cell receptor beta chains from one sample, sequenced in a study of OX40 agonist ivuxolimab in advanced cancers. Clones were sequenced by immunoSEQ multiplex PCR, and TCRdb holds only the in-frame ones, with some missing. The data show around 44,000 clones, roughly 80% seen once. The material was CD4+ or CD8+ T cells sorted from blood, obtained in a trial of the OX40 agonist ivuxolimab. These receptors all come from an adult with an advanced solid tumor such as melanoma, head and neck, liver or kidney cancer. The CDR3 runs from the conserved cysteine through the conserved F or W. Each record gives: D gene, J gene, V gene, clone size, CDR3 DNA, CDR3 protein. D genes are given only for firm matches. The size field is filled for only some rows; it gives once, few, many or a size class.

D gene: TRBD1
J gene: TRBJ1-3
V gene: TRBV2
clone size: .
CDR3 DNA: TGTGCCAGCAGCGCGGGGACAGCTGGAAACACCATATATTTT
CDR3 protein: CASSAGTAGNTIYF

D gene: TRBD1
J gene: TRBJ1-5
V gene: TRBV7-2
clone size: .
CDR3 DNA: TGTGCCAGCAGCTTACGAGGACAGGGGTGGAATCAGCCCCAGCATTTT
CDR3 protein: CASSLRGQGWNQPQHF

D gene: TRBD1
J gene: TRBJ1-5
V gene: TRBV27
clone size: .
CDR3 DNA: TGTGCCAGCAGACCGACAGGGAGAACGGGGGCGCGCAATCAGCCCCAGCATTTT
CDR3 protein: CASRPTGRTGARNQPQHF

D gene: .
J gene: TRBJ1-1
V gene: TRBV5-1
clone size: .
CDR3 DNA: TGCGCCAGCGGAGGGGGGCTAGGTACTGAAGCTTTCTTT
CDR3 protein: CASGGGLGTEAFF

D gene: TRBD2
J gene: TRBJ2-3
V gene: TRBV7-9
clone size: .
CDR3 DNA: TGTGCCAGCAGCTTAGGGTCTAGCGGGAGTAGGACAGATACGCAGTATTTT
CDR3 protein: CASSLGSSGSRTDTQYF

D gene: .
J gene: TRBJ2-3
V gene: TRBV7-3
clone size: .
CDR3 DNA: TGTGCCAGCAGCCCATGGACGTTGGCGGGCACAGATACGCAGTATTTT
CDR3 protein: CASSPWTLAGTDTQYF

D gene: .
J gene: TRBJ1-5
V gene: TRBV9
clone size: .
CDR3 DNA: TGTGCCAGCAGCGATCGGAGGGGGGATCAGCCCCAGCATTTT
CDR3 protein: CASSDRRGDQPQHF

D gene: .
J gene: TRBJ2-7
V gene: TRBV28
clone size: .
CDR3 DNA: TGTGCCAGCAGCTCCGGGACTTCCTACGAGCAGTACTTC
CDR3 protein: CASSSGTSYEQYF

D gene: .
J gene: TRBJ2-7
V gene: TRBV5-1
clone size: .
CDR3 DNA: TGCGCCAGCAGCAAGGACAGCTCGAAGGTCTACGAGCAGTACTTC
CDR3 protein: CASSKDSSKVYEQYF

D gene: TRBD2
J gene: TRBJ2-1
V gene: TRBV5-4
clone size: .
CDR3 DNA: TGTGCCGGCAGCTTTGGTAGCGGGACGGTGATCAATGAGCAGTTCTTC
CDR3 protein: CAGSFGSGTVINEQFF

D gene: .
J gene: TRBJ2-1
V gene: TRBV2
clone size: .
CDR3 DNA: TGTGCCAGCACACCCGTGGGCCTAGGGAGCGACAATGAGCAGTTCTTC
CDR3 protein: CASTPVGLGSDNEQFF

D gene: .
J gene: TRBJ1-1
V gene: TRBV2
clone size: .
CDR3 DNA: TGTGCCAGCAGTGCGGAGTCCAACACTGAAGCTTTCTTT
CDR3 protein: CASSAESNTEAFF

D gene: .
J gene: TRBJ2-7
V gene: TRBV28
clone size: .
CDR3 DNA: TGTGCCAGCAGTCCCCTGCAGGCCGAGCAGTACTTC
CDR3 protein: CASSPLQAEQYF

D gene: .
J gene: TRBJ1-2
V gene: TRBV28
clone size: .
CDR3 DNA: TGTGCCAGCAGGGGTATTAACTATGGCTACACCTTC
CDR3 protein: CASRGINYGYTF

D gene: TRBD1
J gene: TRBJ1-3
V gene: TRBV10-3
clone size: .
CDR3 DNA: TGTGCCATCAGCCTGGGACAGGGCGATCGAACCATATATTTT
CDR3 protein: CAISLGQGDRTIYF

D gene: .
J gene: TRBJ2-7
V gene: TRBV30
clone size: .
CDR3 DNA: TGTGCCTGGAGTGTTGGGGGGAGCTCCTACGAGCAGTACTTC
CDR3 protein: CAWSVGGSSYEQYF

D gene: .
J gene: TRBJ1-6
V gene: TRBV6-1
clone size: .
CDR3 DNA: TGTGCCAGCAAAATAATGACAGGTCATAATTCACCCCTCCACTTT
CDR3 protein: CASKIMTGHNSPLHF

D gene: .
J gene: TRBJ2-1
V gene: TRBV19
clone size: .
CDR3 DNA: TGTGCCAGTAGAGCGGGACAGATATCCTACAATGAGCAGTTCTTC
CDR3 protein: CASRAGQISYNEQFF

D gene: .
J gene: TRBJ2-5
V gene: TRBV6-6
clone size: .
CDR3 DNA: TGTGCCAGCTCGGATCGGTCGCAGCTTCAGTACTTC
CDR3 protein: CASSDRSQLQYF

D gene: .
J gene: TRBJ1-4
V gene: TRBV27
clone size: few
CDR3 DNA: TGTGCCAGCAGTCCGCAAGGCGGTGAAAAACTGTTTTTT
CDR3 protein: CASSPQGGEKLFF

D gene: TRBD2
J gene: TRBJ2-3
V gene: TRBV9
clone size: few
CDR3 DNA: TGTGCCAGCACCCGGGAGGGAGGGGGCACAGATACGCAGTATTTT
CDR3 protein: CASTREGGGTDTQYF

D gene: TRBD1
J gene: TRBJ1-2
V gene: TRBV28
clone size: once
CDR3 DNA: TGTGCCAGCAGTTTATCGGACAGGGTTGTTGGCTACACCTTC
CDR3 protein: CASSLSDRVVGYTF

D gene: .
J gene: TRBJ2-3
V gene: TRBV7-3
clone size: .
CDR3 DNA: TGTGCCAGCAGCTCCAACACAGATACGCAGTATTTT
CDR3 protein: CASSSNTDTQYF

D gene: .
J gene: TRBJ2-3
V gene: TRBV2
clone size: .
CDR3 DNA: TGTGCCAGCCGGCTAGCATCTAGCACAGATACGCAGTATTTT
CDR3 protein: CASRLASSTDTQYF

D gene: .
J gene: TRBJ2-5
V gene: TRBV9
clone size: once
CDR3 DNA: TGTGCCAGCAGCGTCGGCGGGACGCAAGAGACCCAGTACTTC
CDR3 protein: CASSVGGTQETQYF